Below are 10 T cell receptor beta chains sequenced from a single sample in a study of sequential checkpoint blockade in melanoma. Assay: immunoSEQ multiplex PCR; the TCRdb copy retains only in-frame clones and omits some. The sample shows about 13,000 clones, roughly 27% of them seen only once. The sample's treatment: randomized to nivolumab then ipilimumab (arm A) or the reverse (arm B). Source: tumor tissue (inferred from file names), taken from a patient given nivolumab and ipilimumab in sequence. The receptor source for this set is a human donor with melanoma.

By its share, this clone is medium-sized (0.01 to 0.1%). The V and J genes are TRBV11-3 and TRBJ2-7; D is perhaps TRBD1 or TRBD2 (6 bases each). This CDR3 spans 14 amino acids. Trimming left V 3 bases short and J 6 bases short, with 15 bases between. Per the germline V gene, CDR1 is SGHNT and CDR2 is YENEEA. CDR3 nucleotides: TGTGCCAGCAGCTTCCCGGGGGCCGCGCGCGAGCAGTACTTC. Protein product: CASSFPGAAREQYF.

The chain is built from TRBV10-3 and TRBJ2-1; 7 nucleotides align to TRBD2. J gave up 2 bases and V 0 bases, and 1 base lay outside the gene matches. The germline gives CDR1 ENHRY, CDR2 SYGVKD. CDR3 length: 15 amino acids. The CDR3: CAISESTSAYNEQFF. CDR3 nucleotide sequence: TGTGCCATCAGTGAGTCCACTAGCGCCTACAATGAGCAGTTCTTC.

In its sample, this clone was seen a few times. The chain carries TRBV7-2 and TRBJ1-5; no reliable D call. This CDR3 is built from 13 residues. Trimming left V 2 bases short and J 5 bases short, with 7 bases between. CDR1 SGHTA and CDR2 FQGNSA come from the germline V gene. The CDR3 sequence is CASSLYGDQPQHF. Written as DNA, the CDR3 is TGTGCCAGCAGCTTATATGGGGATCAGCCCCAGCATTTT.

V and J are TRBV7-6 and TRBJ1-4, with 8 nucleotides matching TRBD1. V shed 2 bases, J shed 0 bases, and the junction held 5 bases outside the gene matches. Germline CDR1 and CDR2: SGHVS and FNYEAQ. This CDR3 comprises 17 residues. CDR3 sequence: CASSLQGATATNEKLFF. In DNA form, the CDR3 reads TGTGCCAGCAGCTTACAGGGGGCTACAGCAACTAATGAAAAACTGTTTTTT.

This sequence joins TRBV7-7 and TRBJ1-1; D remains ambiguous. The ends were cut back, 1 base at V and 1 base at J, with 7 bases in the middle. The CDR3 spans 14 residues. CDR1 is SSHAT, CDR2 FNYEAQ, per germline (reference sequence). As DNA, the CDR3 is TGTGCCAGCAGCTTAGGGACGGCGAACACTGAAGCTTTCTTT. Its translation is CASSLGTANTEAFF.

This CDR3 is CASSSPTGQRKTDTQYF. The CDR3 coding sequence is TGTGCCAGCAGCTCGCCGACAGGCCAGCGGAAGACAGATACGCAGTATTTT. This chain connects TRBV11-3 to TRBJ2-3; D may be TRBD1 (6 bases). This CDR3 is 17 amino acids long. CDR1 and CDR2 (germline): SGHNT, YENEEA. The germline V and J ends were trimmed by 4 bases and 3 bases, with 20 bases remaining between them.

J is TRBJ2-7 and V is TRBV6-8, with 8 bases that match TRBD2. This CDR3 comprises 14 residues. With 6 bases clipped from V and 0 bases from J, the junction kept 4 bases outside the gene matches. Germline V gene lookup returns CDR1 MNHGY and CDR2 SAAAGT. The CDR3 region has the DNA TGTGCCAGCAGCGAAAGCGGGAGCTCCTACGAGCAGTACTTC. This codes for CASSESGSSYEQYF.

This clone was found once. J is TRBJ1-3 and V is TRBV10-2; 8 bases line up with TRBD1. V shed 7 bases and J 0 bases; nucleotides not matched to a gene: 5. Germline CDR1 and CDR2: WSHSY and SAAADI. This CDR3 has 15 residues. The CDR3: CASKGQDVSGNTIYF. As DNA, the CDR3 is TGCGCCAGCAAGGGACAGGACGTCTCTGGAAACACCATATATTTT.

This clone was seen a few times. This chain links TRBV12-5 with TRBJ2-7; 7 bases align to TRBD2. The CDR3 length is 11 residues. The V gene's germline CDR1 is LGHNT and CDR2 FRNRAP. In nucleotides, the CDR3 is TGTGCCAGCGGGGAGTCTCGCGGGCAGTACTTC. It is translated as CASGESRGQYF.

CDR3 region: CASSRETGNQPQHF. The DNA of the CDR3 is TGTGCCAGTAGTAGGGAGACAGGGAATCAGCCCCAGCATTTT. The rearrangement links TRBV19 to TRBJ1-5; 7 bases fit TRBD1. Trimming cost V 4 bases and J 4 bases; bases outside gene matches: 4. The CDR3 runs to 14 residues. Germline CDR1 and CDR2: LNHDA and SQIVND (reference sequence). The variable domain in full, completed from reference TRBV19 and TRBJ1-5, reads DGGITQSPKYLFRKEGQNVTLSCEQNLNHDAMYWYRQDPGQGLRLIYYSQIVNDFQKGDIAEGYSVSREKKESFPLTVTSAQKNPTAFYLCASSRETGNQPQHFGDGTRLSIL.